This T cell receptor beta chain stems from a study of blood T cell repertoires in COVID-19. At the level of the study: The samples span acute and convalescent COVID-19 from the United States, Italy and Spain. Sources were T cells, B-cell-depleted T cells, or PBMCs; the material itself was cDNA or gDNA.

In the original workflow: Amplifying reference gene primers gave estimates of nucleated cell counts. TCRdb's table, derived via immunoSEQ multiplex PCR, lists solely in-frame clones and lacks some. Clone size and the V and J calls come from that table; the DNA yielded D and trimming. The profile shows 250,000 to 300,000 clones, roughly 90% of them singletons. The CDR3 covers 11 residues. V lost 6 bases, J lost 7 bases, and 0 bases stayed unmatched. CDR1 and CDR2 (germline): SGHNT, YYREEE (reference sequence). Patients in Seattle were enrolled during active infection, then followed longitudinally. This clone has only a few counts.

The source of this sequence is a woman younger than 45 with COVID-19, enrolled during active disease. Material: peripheral blood. The chain has TRBV5-4 and TRBJ2-2; 7 bases align to TRBD1. CDR3 loop: CASNRGGELFF. The CDR3 nucleotides are TGTGCCAGCAACAGGGGCGGGGAGCTGTTTTTT.